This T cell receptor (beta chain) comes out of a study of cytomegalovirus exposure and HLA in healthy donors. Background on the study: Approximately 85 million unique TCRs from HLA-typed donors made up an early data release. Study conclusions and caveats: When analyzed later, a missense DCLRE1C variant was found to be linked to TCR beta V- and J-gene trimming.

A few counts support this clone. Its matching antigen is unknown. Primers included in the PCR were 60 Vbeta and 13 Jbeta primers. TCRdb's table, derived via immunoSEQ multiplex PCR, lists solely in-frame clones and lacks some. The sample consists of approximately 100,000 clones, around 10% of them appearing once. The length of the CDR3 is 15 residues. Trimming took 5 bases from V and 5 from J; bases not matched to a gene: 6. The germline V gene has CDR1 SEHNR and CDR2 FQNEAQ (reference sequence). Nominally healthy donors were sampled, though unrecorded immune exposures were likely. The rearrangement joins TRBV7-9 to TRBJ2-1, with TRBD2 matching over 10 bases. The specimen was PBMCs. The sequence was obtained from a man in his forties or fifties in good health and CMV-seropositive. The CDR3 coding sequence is TGTGCCAGCAGCCATTGGACTAGCGGTGACAATGAGCAGTTCTTC. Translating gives CASSHWTSGDNEQFF.